The 5 T cell receptor beta chains below all came from one sample that was sequenced in a study of blood T cell repertoires in COVID-19. Clones were sequenced by immunoSEQ multiplex PCR, and TCRdb holds only the in-frame ones, with some missing. This sample has around 310,000 clones, with roughly 86% found just once. Sequences were obtained from PBMCs or T cells enriched from blood (not recorded which). Source of these receptors: a woman in her 30s who had recovered from COVID-19.

This clone was picked up a small number of times. The V gene is TRBV18, the J gene TRBJ2-1, with 15 bases aligning to TRBD2. V shed 0 bases, J shed 9 bases, and the junction held 12 bases outside the gene matches. The CDR3 has 19 residues. Germline lookup yields CDR1 KGHSH and CDR2 LQKENI. The CDR3 region has the DNA TGTGCCAGCTCACCACCTCGGACTAGCGGGAGGGCCGTCGGTGGTGAGCAGTTCTTC. Translated, it gives CASSPPRTSGRAVGGEQFF.

The V call is TRBV6-5, the J call TRBJ1-2; D ambiguous. The germline gives CDR1 MNHEY, CDR2 SVGAGI. The CDR3 loop spans 14 amino acids. With 0 bases removed from V and 4 bases from J, the gap between germline ends came to 9 bases. CDR3 residues: CASSYSAGGYGYTF. CDR3 in DNA: TGTGCCAGCAGTTACTCCGCAGGAGGCTATGGCTACACCTTC.

This chain's CDR3 is CASSLNSKADSNQPQHF. CDR3 nucleotide sequence: TGTGCCAGTAGTCTCAATTCGAAAGCCGATAGCAATCAGCCCCAGCATTTT. V gene TRBV19 combines with J gene TRBJ1-5; D unclear. The V end lost 5 bases, the J end lost 0 bases, and 17 bases lay between the germline ends. This CDR3 has 17 amino acids. Germline V gene sequence: CDR1 LNHDA, CDR2 SQIVND (reference sequence).

This chain links TRBV27 with TRBJ1-2; 8 bases align to TRBD1. V lost 4 bases, J lost 4 bases, and 5 bases stayed unmatched. Germline loops: CDR1 MNHEY, CDR2 SMNVEV (reference sequence). The CDR3 consists of 14 residues. CDR3 residues: CASSSGGLIYGYTF. CDR3 in DNA: TGTGCCAGCAGTTCAGGGGGCCTTATCTATGGCTACACCTTC.

The chain couples TRBV5-8 to TRBJ2-1; TRBD2 matches at 14 bases. The CDR3 has 16 residues. From germline, CDR1 is SGHTS and CDR2 YDEGEE. V lost 4 bases, J lost 5 bases, and 5 bases stayed unmatched. The CDR3 DNA is TGTGCCAGCAGCCCGACTAGCGGGAGGGCCAACAATGAGCAGTTCTTC. This encodes CASSPTSGRANNEQFF.